The following is a TCR beta chain sequence with its context. The sample originates from a study of control samples from healthy donors and cancer patients. Generated by immunoSEQ multiplex PCR, the TCRdb table keeps only in-frame clones and is missing some. The table includes approximately 190,000 clones, about 90% detected once. Germline values: CDR1 KGHSH, CDR2 LQKENI. V lost 4 bases and J lost 4, with 20 bases in between. CDR3 length: 17 residues. The chain combines TRBV18 with TRBJ1-5, with a weak D call TRBD1 (6 bases). The sequencing input was blood. The sequence derives from a man younger than 40 in good health. The chain's CDR3 is CASSRGPPGVVNQPQHF. The CDR3 DNA follows: TGTGCCAGCTCACGGGGCCCCCCAGGGGTGGTGAATCAGCCCCAGCATTTT.